This TCR beta chain was identified in a study of blood T cells in healthy people across ages. The wider study: Roughly one uniquely barcoded beta molecule per two T cells was captured. Study results and caveats: TCR beta diversity tracked closely with naive T cell percentage.

PCR was performed a second time for about 6 to 12 cycles using a sample-barcoded 5' primer and a J-beta primer mix. The authors tagged each cDNA molecule using a template-switch adaptor with 12 random nucleotides. Via MiXCR, TCRdb re-called the 5' RACE reads, giving one row per CDR3 protein. The data hold roughly 700,000 distinct CDR3 sequences, with 49% observed a single time. The V end was cut by 6 bases, the J end by 1 base, with 11 bases between. CDR3 length: 14 amino acids. Germline lookup yields CDR1 SGHTA and CDR2 FQGTGA. In regard to this clonotype: Its antigen is still unknown.

The chain combines TRBV7-3 with TRBJ2-3; tentatively, D is TRBD2 (6 bases). The receptor was derived from a woman aged 55-70 years in good health. The specimen sequenced was blood. The CDR3 sequence is CASSGTGGTDTQYF. CDR3 in DNA: TGTGCCAGCAGTGGGACTGGAGGCACAGATACGCAGTATTTT.